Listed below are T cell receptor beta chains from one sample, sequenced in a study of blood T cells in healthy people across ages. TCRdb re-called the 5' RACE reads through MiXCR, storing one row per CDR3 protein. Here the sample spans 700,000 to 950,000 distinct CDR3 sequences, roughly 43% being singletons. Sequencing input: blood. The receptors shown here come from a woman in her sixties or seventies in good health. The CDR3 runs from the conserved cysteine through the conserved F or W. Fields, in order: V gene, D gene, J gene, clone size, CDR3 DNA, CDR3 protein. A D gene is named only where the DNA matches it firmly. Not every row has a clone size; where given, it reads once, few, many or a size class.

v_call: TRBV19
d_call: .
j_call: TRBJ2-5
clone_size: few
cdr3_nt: TGTGCCAGTAGTATTCCCGGGACTGAAGAGACCCAGTACTTC
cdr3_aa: CASSIPGTEETQYF

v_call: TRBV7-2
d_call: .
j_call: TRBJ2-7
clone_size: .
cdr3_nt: TGTGCCAGCAGCTTAGAAGGCCAGGGAGCCGAGCAGTACTTC
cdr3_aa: CASSLEGQGAEQYF

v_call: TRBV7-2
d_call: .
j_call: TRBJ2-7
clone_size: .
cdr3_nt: TGTGCCAGCAGCCCAAGGTGGGGAGGGGACAGTCAACCCGAGCAGTACTTC
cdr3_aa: CASSPRWGGDSQPEQYF

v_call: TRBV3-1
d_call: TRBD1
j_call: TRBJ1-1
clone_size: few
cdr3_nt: TGTGCCAGCAGCCAAGTCGATACAGGGGTGGCTGAAGCTTTCTTT
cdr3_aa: CASSQVDTGVAEAFF

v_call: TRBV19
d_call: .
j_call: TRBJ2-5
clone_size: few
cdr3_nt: TGTGCCAGTAGCGATACTAGACAAGAGACCCAGTACTTC
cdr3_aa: CASSDTRQETQYF

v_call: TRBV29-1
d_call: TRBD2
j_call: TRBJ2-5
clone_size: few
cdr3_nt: TGCAGCGTTGGTGGCGGGAGGGCCCCAGAGACCCAGTACTTC
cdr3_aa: CSVGGGRAPETQYF

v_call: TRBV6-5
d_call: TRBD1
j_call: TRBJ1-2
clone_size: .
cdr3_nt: TGTGCCAGCACCTTCGTAGGGGGCGCGGATGGCTACACCTTC
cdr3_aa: CASTFVGGADGYTF

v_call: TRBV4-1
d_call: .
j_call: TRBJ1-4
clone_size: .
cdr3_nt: TGCGCCAGCAGCCAAGTCGGTCAGGGGATAACTAATGAAAAACTGTTTTTT
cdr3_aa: CASSQVGQGITNEKLFF

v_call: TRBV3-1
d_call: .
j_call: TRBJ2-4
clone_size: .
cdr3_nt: TGTGCCAGCAGCCCTAGGGTAGACAGAGCCAAAAACATTCAGTACTTC
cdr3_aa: CASSPRVDRAKNIQYF

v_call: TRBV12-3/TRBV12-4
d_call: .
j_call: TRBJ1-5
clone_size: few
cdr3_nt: TGTGCCAGCAGTTTAGATGCGGGTTATAGCAATCAGCCCCAGCATTTT
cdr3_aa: CASSLDAGYSNQPQHF

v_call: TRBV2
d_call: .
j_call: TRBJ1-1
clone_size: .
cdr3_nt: TGTGCCAGCAGATCGCAGGTGAACACTGAAGCTTTCTTT
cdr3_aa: CASRSQVNTEAFF

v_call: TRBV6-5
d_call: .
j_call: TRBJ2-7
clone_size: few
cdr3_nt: TGTGCCAGCAGTTACTCTGGGGGAGCTTCCTACAATGAGCAGTACTTC
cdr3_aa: CASSYSGGASYNEQYF

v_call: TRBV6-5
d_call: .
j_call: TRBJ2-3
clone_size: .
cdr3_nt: TGTGCCAACAGCACGAAAGATACGCAGTATTTT
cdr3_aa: CANSTKDTQYF

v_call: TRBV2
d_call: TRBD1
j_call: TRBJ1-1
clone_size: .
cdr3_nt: TGTGCCAGCAGTGTCGAGACAGGGGCCACTGAAGCTTTCTTT
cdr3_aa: CASSVETGATEAFF

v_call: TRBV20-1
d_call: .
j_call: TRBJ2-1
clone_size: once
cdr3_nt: TGCAGTGCCGTGGGGGGCCGTGAGCAGTTCTTC
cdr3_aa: CSAVGGREQFF

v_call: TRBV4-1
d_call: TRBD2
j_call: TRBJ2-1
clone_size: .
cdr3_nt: TGCGCCAGCAGCCAAGACCCCCGGGGGGACGATGAGCAGTTCTTC
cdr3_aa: CASSQDPRGDDEQFF